This T cell receptor beta chain was sequenced in a study of blood T cell repertoires in COVID-19. Study summary: The cDNA or gDNA used as material had been derived from T cells, B-cell-depleted T cells, or PBMCs.

There are 13 residues in the CDR3. The ends were cut back, 3 bases at V and 0 bases at J, with 5 bases in the middle. The method was immunoSEQ multiplex PCR; TCRdb's version includes in-frame clones alone and lacks a portion of them. The table records under 200,000 clones, under 90% of them present only once. This chain connects TRBV12-3 or TRBV12-4 to TRBJ1-2; D not certain. The sequence came from a woman aged 80 or over with acute or convalescent COVID-19. The specimen was peripheral blood. CDR3 DNA sequence: TGTGCCAGCAGTTTGGCAGCTAACTATGGCTACACCTTC. Protein: CASSLAANYGYTF.